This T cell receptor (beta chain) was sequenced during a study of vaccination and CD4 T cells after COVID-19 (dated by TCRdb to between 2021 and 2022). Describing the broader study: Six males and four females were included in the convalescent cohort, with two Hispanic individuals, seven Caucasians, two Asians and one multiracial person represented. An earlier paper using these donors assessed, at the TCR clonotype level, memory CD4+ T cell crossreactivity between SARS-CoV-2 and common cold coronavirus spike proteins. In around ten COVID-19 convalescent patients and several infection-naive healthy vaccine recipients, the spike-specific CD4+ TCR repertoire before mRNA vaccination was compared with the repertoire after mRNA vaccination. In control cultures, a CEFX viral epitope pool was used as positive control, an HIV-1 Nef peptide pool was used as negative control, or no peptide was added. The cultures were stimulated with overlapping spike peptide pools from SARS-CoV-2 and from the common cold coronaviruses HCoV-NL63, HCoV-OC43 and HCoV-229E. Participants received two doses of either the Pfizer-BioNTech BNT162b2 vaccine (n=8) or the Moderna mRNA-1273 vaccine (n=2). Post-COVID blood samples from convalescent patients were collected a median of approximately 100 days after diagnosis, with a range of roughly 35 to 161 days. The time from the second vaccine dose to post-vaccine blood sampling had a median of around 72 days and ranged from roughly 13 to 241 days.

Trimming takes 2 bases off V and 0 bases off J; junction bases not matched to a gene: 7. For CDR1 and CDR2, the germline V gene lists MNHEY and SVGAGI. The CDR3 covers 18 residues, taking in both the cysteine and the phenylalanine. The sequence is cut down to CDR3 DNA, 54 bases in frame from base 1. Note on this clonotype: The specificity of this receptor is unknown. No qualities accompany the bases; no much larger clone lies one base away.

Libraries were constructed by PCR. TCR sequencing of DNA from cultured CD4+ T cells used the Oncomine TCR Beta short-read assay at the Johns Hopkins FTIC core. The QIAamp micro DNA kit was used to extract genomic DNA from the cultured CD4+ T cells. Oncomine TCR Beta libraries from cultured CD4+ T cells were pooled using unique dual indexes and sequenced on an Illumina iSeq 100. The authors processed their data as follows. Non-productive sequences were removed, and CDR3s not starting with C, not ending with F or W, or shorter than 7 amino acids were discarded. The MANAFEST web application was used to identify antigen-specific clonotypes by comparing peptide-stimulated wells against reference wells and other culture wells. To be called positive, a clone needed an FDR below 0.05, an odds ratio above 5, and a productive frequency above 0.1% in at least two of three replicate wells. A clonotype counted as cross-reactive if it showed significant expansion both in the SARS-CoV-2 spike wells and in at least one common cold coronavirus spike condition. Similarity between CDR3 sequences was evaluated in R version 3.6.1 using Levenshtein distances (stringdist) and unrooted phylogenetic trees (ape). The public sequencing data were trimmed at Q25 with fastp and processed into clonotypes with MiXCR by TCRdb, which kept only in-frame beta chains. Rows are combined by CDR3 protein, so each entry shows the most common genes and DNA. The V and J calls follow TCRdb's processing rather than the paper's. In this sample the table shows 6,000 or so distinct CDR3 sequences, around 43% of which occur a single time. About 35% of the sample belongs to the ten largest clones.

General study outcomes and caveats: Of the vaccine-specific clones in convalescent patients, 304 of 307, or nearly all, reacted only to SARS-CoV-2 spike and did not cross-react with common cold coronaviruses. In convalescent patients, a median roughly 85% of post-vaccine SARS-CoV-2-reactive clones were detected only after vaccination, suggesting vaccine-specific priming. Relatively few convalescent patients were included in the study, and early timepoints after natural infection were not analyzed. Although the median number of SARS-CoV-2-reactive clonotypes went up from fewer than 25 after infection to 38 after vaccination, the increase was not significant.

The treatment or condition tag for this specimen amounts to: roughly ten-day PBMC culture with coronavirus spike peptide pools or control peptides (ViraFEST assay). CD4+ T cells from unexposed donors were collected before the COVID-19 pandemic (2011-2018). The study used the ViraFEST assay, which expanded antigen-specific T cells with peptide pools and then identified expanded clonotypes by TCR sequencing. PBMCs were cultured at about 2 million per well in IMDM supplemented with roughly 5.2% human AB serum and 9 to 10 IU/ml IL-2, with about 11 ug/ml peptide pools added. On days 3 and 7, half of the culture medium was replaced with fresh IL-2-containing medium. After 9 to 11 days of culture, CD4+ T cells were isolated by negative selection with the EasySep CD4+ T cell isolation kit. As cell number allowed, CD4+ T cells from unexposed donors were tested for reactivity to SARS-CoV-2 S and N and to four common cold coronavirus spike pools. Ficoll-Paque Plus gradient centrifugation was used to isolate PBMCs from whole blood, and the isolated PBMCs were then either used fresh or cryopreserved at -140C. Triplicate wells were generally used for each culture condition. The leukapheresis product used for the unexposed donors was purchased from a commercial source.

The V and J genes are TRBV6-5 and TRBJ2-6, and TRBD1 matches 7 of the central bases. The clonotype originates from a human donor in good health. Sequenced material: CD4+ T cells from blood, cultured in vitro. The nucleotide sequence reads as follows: TGTGCCAGCAGTTACCATGGACAGGAAAGCTCTGGGGCCAACGTCCTGACTTTC. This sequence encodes CASSYHGQESSGANVLTF.